These T cell receptor beta chains were read from a single sample in a study of T cell repertoires in cytomegalovirus infection. TCRdb processed the reads anew with MiXCR; each CDR3 protein has one entry. Among approximately 320,000 distinct CDR3 sequences, more than 8% were seen once, and the ten largest hold about 4.5%. The sample taken for sequencing was PBMCs. These receptors all come from a human donor in good health (CMV status not recorded). Some clones in this sample may be carry-over from other donors' samples. CDR3s include the opening cysteine and the closing phenylalanine or tryptophan. A D gene is named only where the DNA matches it firmly. For some rows the clone size is stated as once, few or many, or as a class when expanded; others skip it.

d_call	clone_size	v_call	j_call	cdr3_nt	cdr3_aa
.	.	TRBV11-2	TRBJ2-7	TGTGCCAGCAGCTCGCTCACTAGGGGCGAGCAGTACTTC	CASSSLTRGEQYF
.	few	TRBV28	TRBJ1-5	TGTGCCAGCAGGTCGTCCGGGCAGCCCCAGCATTTT	CASRSSGQPQHF
.	few	TRBV20-1	TRBJ2-7	TGCAGTGCTAGTGCGGGCCCGAGCTCCTACGAGCAGTACTTC	CSASAGPSSYEQYF
TRBD1	.	TRBV2	TRBJ2-3	TGTGCCAGCAGGGACAGGGTTGCGCAGTATTTT	CASRDRVAQYF
.	.	TRBV19	TRBJ1-5	TGTGCCAGTAGTATAACCGGGGGCGGAAATCAGCCCCAGCATTTT	CASSITGGGNQPQHF
.	.	TRBV11-2	TRBJ2-3	TGTGCCAGCATCCCTGGCGGGTCTACAGATACGCAGTATTTT	CASIPGGSTDTQYF
.	.	TRBV20-1	TRBJ2-3	TGCAGTGCCTACCCACCTGGAGGGGGGGGTATTAATACGCAGTATTTT	CSAYPPGGGGINTQYF
TRBD2	.	TRBV7-9	TRBJ2-5	TGTGCCAGCAGCTTAGCGTCTAGCGGGAGTCGAGAGACCCAGTACTTC	CASSLASSGSRETQYF
.	few	TRBV6-2/TRBV6-3	TRBJ1-5	TGTGCCAGCAGAGCCCCGGCGCAAGGTCAGCCCCAGCATTTT	CASRAPAQGQPQHF
TRBD1	many	TRBV27	TRBJ1-5	TGTGCCAGCAGTCCTAGGCCGGGACAGGGATGGCAGCCCCAGCATTTT	CASSPRPGQGWQPQHF
.	.	TRBV10-3	TRBJ1-5	TGTGCCACCGATGAGGGTACAGGTTATCTGCCCCAGCATTTT	CATDEGTGYLPQHF
TRBD2	many	TRBV7-6	TRBJ2-7	TGTGCCAGCAGCTTAAGCGGGAGCTCCTACGAGCAGTACTTC	CASSLSGSSYEQYF
.	.	TRBV4-3	TRBJ1-6	TGCGCCAGCAGCCAAGATCGAGTGAGCTCCTATAATTCACCCCTCCACTTT	CASSQDRVSSYNSPLHF
TRBD2	many	TRBV7-2	TRBJ2-1	TGTGCCAGCAGCTTCGGGGGGGCCGACAATGAGCAGTTCTTC	CASSFGGADNEQFF
.	many	TRBV6-1	TRBJ1-1	TGTGCCATTTCAGAAGCTTTCTTT	CAISEAFF
.	many	TRBV24-1	TRBJ1-5	TGTGCCACCAGTGACCGGTTGGCAGTTCGGCCCCAGCATTTT	CATSDRLAVRPQHF
.	many	TRBV7-6	TRBJ1-1	TGTGCCAGCAGCCTAGAGGGGGGCACTGAAGCTTTCTTT	CASSLEGGTEAFF
.	.	TRBV7-7	TRBJ2-3	TGTGCCAGCAGCTCCTCGGGCCGCCCCCGGGATACGCAGTATTTT	CASSSSGRPRDTQYF
TRBD2	.	TRBV19	TRBJ2-2	TGTGCCAGTAGTATGGGACTAGCGGGAGGCAGTTGGACCGGGGAGCTGTTTTTT	CASSMGLAGGSWTGELFF
.	many	TRBV7-6	TRBJ1-5	TGTGCCAGCAGCGCTCTTCCCACAGGTCTCAATCAGCCCCAGCATTTT	CASSALPTGLNQPQHF
.	.	TRBV20-1	TRBJ2-5	TGCAGTGCTACTTCTGCGGGCGGGGAGACCCAGTACTTC	CSATSAGGETQYF
.	.	TRBV15	TRBJ2-1	TGTGCCACCAGCAGGCTAAAAGGGGCCAGCACAAACAATGAGCAGTTCTTC	CATSRLKGASTNNEQFF
TRBD1	.	TRBV5-1	TRBJ1-1	TGCGCCAGCAGCACTCGGACAGGGGGCAGGTCGGACACTGAAGCTTTCTTT	CASSTRTGGRSDTEAFF
.	many	TRBV7-2	TRBJ2-4	TGTGCCAGCAGCTTAAACGTGGCAGTAAGGGACATTCAGTACTTC	CASSLNVAVRDIQYF
.	few	TRBV12-3/TRBV12-4	TRBJ2-3	TGTGCCAGCAGTATTCAGACCGGCAGTACGCAGTATTTT	CASSIQTGSTQYF
.	few	TRBV10-3	TRBJ2-5	TGTGCCATCAGTGATGGTCAAACGGAGACCCAGTACTTC	CAISDGQTETQYF
TRBD2	.	TRBV6-2/TRBV6-3	TRBJ2-7	TGTGCCAGCAGTTACTCGAGGGAGGGGACTACTTACTACGAGCAGTACTTC	CASSYSREGTTYYEQYF
.	.	TRBV6-2/TRBV6-3	TRBJ1-5	TGTGCCAGCAGTTATCTTGCAAGGAATCAGCCCCAGCATTTT	CASSYLARNQPQHF
TRBD1	few	TRBV28	TRBJ1-1	TGTGCCAGCAGACTGTTGACAGGGTCGTTAGCTGAAGCTTTCTTT	CASRLLTGSLAEAFF
TRBD1	many	TRBV7-9	TRBJ2-7	TGTGCCAGCAGCCCCTGGGACAGGACTCTTGGATCCGACGAGCAGTACTTC	CASSPWDRTLGSDEQYF
.	.	TRBV7-8	TRBJ1-1	TGTGCCAGCAGCCTCATCGGGGACCGAATGGCTTTCTTT	CASSLIGDRMAFF
.	few	TRBV12-3/TRBV12-4	TRBJ1-1	TGTGCCAGCAGTTCCGGGGGAGGTGCAGGCACTGAAGCTTTCTTT	CASSSGGGAGTEAFF
.	few	TRBV11-1	TRBJ2-1	TGTGCCAGCAGCCTAGCCCGGGCCGCTTCTCGGGGCTACAATGAGCAGTTCTTC	CASSLARAASRGYNEQFF
.	many	TRBV6-1	TRBJ1-1	TGTGCCAGCAGCTCTTACATGGGAAACCTCCTGACTGAAGCTTTCTTT	CASSSYMGNLLTEAFF
.	many	TRBV7-9	TRBJ1-5	TGTGCCAGCAGCGCCGACGGACCATATCAGCCCCAGCATTTT	CASSADGPYQPQHF
.	few	TRBV7-2	TRBJ1-2	TGTGCCAGCAGCTTATCGGCCCGACAAAAGGGCTACACCTTC	CASSLSARQKGYTF
.	.	TRBV6-2/TRBV6-3	TRBJ2-2	TGTGCCACCCTCAGGGGGGACACCGGGGAGCTGTTTTTT	CATLRGDTGELFF
.	.	TRBV5-3	TRBJ2-2	TGTGCCAGCAGCTTGGCGGGGAAGCCCGGGGAGCTGTTTTTT	CASSLAGKPGELFF
.	few	TRBV5-6	TRBJ2-7	TGTGCCAGCAGCCAACCGGGGGGCCTCCCCTACGAGCAGTACTTC	CASSQPGGLPYEQYF
.	many	TRBV19	TRBJ2-3	TGTGCCAGTACCCTATCAAGAAGTTACACAGATACGCAGTATTTT	CASTLSRSYTDTQYF
TRBD1	many	TRBV7-2	TRBJ2-4	TGTGCCAGCAGCAGACAGGGGATTTCGGACATTCAGTACTTC	CASSRQGISDIQYF
.	.	TRBV6-1	TRBJ1-5	TGTGCCAGCAGTGAAAGGGCAGGGCGGTATACTAGCAATCAGCCCCAGCATTTT	CASSERAGRYTSNQPQHF
.	.	TRBV29-1	TRBJ2-1	TGCAGCGTTGATGGCAGACACAATGAGCAGTTCTTC	CSVDGRHNEQFF
.	few	TRBV12-3/TRBV12-4	TRBJ1-4	TGTGCCAGCAGTTGGGACATCCATGAAAAACTGTTTTTT	CASSWDIHEKLFF
.	many	TRBV7-8	TRBJ1-4	TGTGCCAGCACCGACCTCGGACGGAAAGTAACTAATGAAAAACTGTTTTTT	CASTDLGRKVTNEKLFF
TRBD2	.	TRBV20-1	TRBJ2-7	TGCAGTGCTAGAGCTCTAACGCCGGGACTAGTCTCCTACGAGCAGTACTTC	CSARALTPGLVSYEQYF
.	many	TRBV28	TRBJ2-6	TGTGCCAGCAGGGCGGGCGCCTCTGGGGCCAACGTCCTGACTTTC	CASRAGASGANVLTF
.	.	TRBV7-2	TRBJ2-3	TGTGCCAGCAGCCCGAGAGGGGGGGGGGCCACAGATACGCAGTATTTT	CASSPRGGGATDTQYF
.	.	TRBV4-2	TRBJ1-4	TGTGCCAGCAGCCAAGATCTGAGATTGGAAAAACTGTTTTTT	CASSQDLRLEKLFF
.	few	TRBV14	TRBJ2-1	TGTGCCAGCAGCCAAGATAGGCGGGAGCAGTTCTTC	CASSQDRREQFF
.	few	TRBV6-1	TRBJ1-4	TGTGCCAGCAAACGCAACAGGGCCGCAACTAATGAAAAACTGTTTTTT	CASKRNRAATNEKLFF
.	many	TRBV11-1	TRBJ1-1	TGTGCCAGCAGCTTAGTGTCCGGGGCTGAAGCTTTCTTT	CASSLVSGAEAFF
.	many	TRBV12-5	TRBJ1-1	TGTGCTAGTGAGGGAGACGCAAACACTGAAGCTTTCTTT	CASEGDANTEAFF
TRBD1	many	TRBV6-2/TRBV6-3	TRBJ2-7	TGTGCCAGCAGACGACAGGGCGTTCCCTACGAGCAGTACTTC	CASRRQGVPYEQYF
.	few	TRBV7-8	TRBJ2-1	TGTGCCAGCAGCTTCGGCACAGAATACAATGAGCAGTTCTTC	CASSFGTEYNEQFF
TRBD2	few	TRBV7-2	TRBJ2-1	TGTGCCAGCGGGTTAGCGGGATCTGAGCAGTTCTTC	CASGLAGSEQFF
.	.	TRBV3-1	TRBJ2-2	TGTGCCAGCAGCCAAGGGGACCTTTACGGGGAGCTGTTTTTT	CASSQGDLYGELFF